A single sample is the source of the 27 T cell receptor beta chains below, sequenced in a study of T-cell reconstitution after alpha-beta-depleted transplantation in children. Preparation of the TCRbeta library was carried out with unique molecular identifiers. TCRdb re-called the PCR reads through MiXCR, storing one row per CDR3 protein. The data show about 580,000 distinct CDR3 sequences, under 25% seen once. Sequences were derived from PBMCs, mostly from graft donor cells, sampled 360 days after TCRalphabeta/CD19-depleted stem cell transplant. All receptors come from a boy less than two years old who had a stem cell transplant for acute myeloid leukemia, so the T cells may come from the graft donor.

This clonotype was seen more than once but under ten times. The rearrangement links TRBV7-9 to TRBJ1-6, with D maybe TRBD1 (5 bases). The V gene's germline CDR1 is SEHNR and CDR2 FQNEAQ (reference sequence). The CDR3 has 16 amino acids. V was cut by 1 base and J by 7 bases, with 14 bases left in between. The CDR3: CASSLGASGGNSPLHF. The CDR3 DNA sequence: TGTGCCAGCAGCTTAGGCGCCTCCGGGGGAAATTCACCCCTCCACTTT.

This rearrangement joins TRBV28 to TRBJ2-2; D possibly corresponds to TRBD2 (5 bases). This CDR3 is 14 amino acids long. Trimming removed 3 bases at V and 3 bases at J, with 8 bases between. Germline values: CDR1 MDHEN, CDR2 SYDVKM. CDR3: CASSFGKHTGELFF. DNA of the CDR3: TGTGCCAGCAGTTTCGGGAAACACACCGGGGAGCTGTTTTTT.

The chain combines TRBV11-2 with TRBJ2-4; TRBD1 agrees at 10 bases. CDR1 SGHAT and CDR2 FQNNGV come from the germline V gene. After removal of 5 bases from V and 3 bases from J, the junction contained 7 bases not matched to a gene. The length of the CDR3 is 16 residues. The CDR3 reads CASSPRQGAGKNIQYF. The CDR3 DNA reads as TGTGCCAGCAGCCCTAGACAGGGGGCGGGCAAAAACATTCAGTACTTC.

The genes are TRBV4-3 and TRBJ2-3, with D tentatively TRBD2 (5 bases). Germline CDR1 is LGHNA and CDR2 is YSLEER. There are 15 residues in the CDR3. V gave up 1 base and J gave up 5 bases, with 13 bases separating them. CDR3 DNA sequence: TGCGCCAGCAGCCAAGGGACCCTAGCACGAGATACGCAGTATTTT. It yields the protein CASSQGTLARDTQYF.

The rearrangement uses TRBV12-3 or TRBV12-4 and TRBJ2-5; tentatively, D is TRBD1 (7 bases). Trimming left V 5 bases short and J 4 bases short, with 17 bases between. This CDR3 spans 15 amino acids. The DNA for the CDR3 is TGTGCCAGCAGTGGCGGGACAGAACGGCGAGAGACCCAGTACTTC. Translation: CASSGGTERRETQYF.

This clonotype was seen more than once but under ten times. The chain carries TRBV20-1 and TRBJ2-1, with 10 bases fitting TRBD2. The CDR3 is 15 amino acids. Germline CDR1 and CDR2: DFQATT and SNEGSKA (reference sequence). V gave up 0 bases and J gave up 7 bases; unmatched junction bases: 6. The CDR3 DNA reads TGCAGTGCTAGAGAGGTAGCGGGGGGATTAAATGAGCAGTTCTTC. It yields the protein CSAREVAGGLNEQFF.

The V gene is TRBV6-5, the J gene TRBJ2-5, with 8 bases aligning to TRBD1. V dropped 2 bases and J dropped 5; count of bases not matched to a gene: 7. The length of the CDR3 is 15 residues. The germline V gene has CDR1 MNHEY and CDR2 SVGAGI. The CDR3 bases are TGTGCCAGCAGTTACCGATCAGGGGGCGCGGAGACCCAGTACTTC. It encodes CASSYRSGGAETQYF.

This clonotype has just a few counts. The V gene is TRBV20-1, the J gene TRBJ1-3; D might be TRBD1 (6 bases). The CDR3 extends over 14 amino acids. Germline V gives CDR1 DFQATT, CDR2 SNEGSKA (reference sequence). Trimming took 4 bases from V and 0 from J, leaving 10 bases between them. CDR3 nucleotides: TGCAGTGCTATGTGGGACACCTCTGGAAACACCATATATTTT. Translation: CSAMWDTSGNTIYF.

This chain uses TRBV6-5 with TRBJ2-6, with D unclear. This CDR3 has 14 amino acids. Trimming left V 4 bases short and J 4 bases short, with 8 bases between. Per germline, CDR1 MNHEY and CDR2 SVGAGI. CDR3 residues: CASSSTRGANVLTF. The CDR3, as DNA: TGTGCCAGCAGTTCCACAAGGGGGGCCAACGTCCTGACTTTC.

CDR3 coding DNA: TGCAGTGCTCTTCCGACAGGTTCCTACGAGCAGTACTTC. It translates to CSALPTGSYEQYF. The chain is built from TRBV20-1 and TRBJ2-7, with a weak D call TRBD1 (6 bases). Trimming cost V 5 bases and J 1 base, with 12 bases left between them. The germline CDR1 and CDR2 sequences are DFQATT and SNEGSKA (reference sequence). The CDR3 length is 13 residues.

The V gene is TRBV20-1, the J gene TRBJ2-1, with TRBD1 matching 8 bases. The germline V gene encodes CDR1 DFQATT and CDR2 SNEGSKA (reference sequence). V was pared by 4 bases and J by 4 bases, with 3 bases of the junction left unmatched. The length of the CDR3 is 13 residues. The CDR3 is CSAKDRAYNEQFF. In DNA, the CDR3 is TGCAGTGCTAAGGACAGGGCGTACAATGAGCAGTTCTTC.

This clonotype came up many times. The genes are TRBV7-8 and TRBJ2-7; TRBD2 is a possible D gene (6 bases). Germline CDR1 reads SGHVS; CDR2 reads FQNEAQ. Between the trimmed V and J ends, which lost 2 bases and 6 bases, there was a span of 17 bases. The CDR3 runs 15 residues. This chain's CDR3 is CASSLQGTSRGEQYF. DNA for the CDR3: TGTGCCAGCAGCTTACAAGGGACTTCGCGTGGCGAGCAGTACTTC. The variable domain in full, completed from reference TRBV7-8 and TRBJ2-7, reads GAGVSQSPRYKVAKRGQDVALRCDPISGHVSLFWYQQALGQGPEFLTYFQNEAQLDKSGLPSDRFFAERPEGSVSTLKIQRTQQEDSAVYLCASSLQGTSRGEQYFGPGTRLTVT.

In its sample, this clonotype was seen a few times. In DNA form, the CDR3 reads TGTGCCAGCAAGCCGACTAGCGGGAGGTACACAGATACGCAGTATTTT. Its translation: CASKPTSGRYTDTQYF. The genes are TRBV12-3 or TRBV12-4 and TRBJ2-3, with 13 bases lining up with TRBD2. The CDR3 totals 16 residues. Germline trimming cut 7 bases from V and 2 bases from J; bases unmatched to any gene: 6.

There are many counts of this clonotype. The gene calls are TRBV12-3 or TRBV12-4 and TRBJ2-6, with 8 nucleotides matching TRBD1. Trimming removed 6 bases from V and 4 bases from J; junction bases left unmatched: 8. The CDR3 has 16 amino acids. Written as DNA, the CDR3 is TGTGCCAGCAGCGGCGGACAGGGCAGCGGGGCCAACGTCCTGACTTTC. It translates to CASSGGQGSGANVLTF.

The chain joins TRBV20-1 to TRBJ1-4, with TRBD1 matching over 7 bases. Germline CDR1 DFQATT, CDR2 SNEGSKA (reference sequence). After removal of 5 bases from V and 5 bases from J, the junction contained 5 bases not matched to a gene. The CDR3 runs 13 residues. The CDR3 reads CSAQGQLNEKLFF. CDR3 DNA sequence: TGCAGTGCTCAGGGACAGTTAAATGAAAAACTGTTTTTT.

The J gene is TRBJ1-1, the V gene TRBV5-6; D unresolved. CDR3 size: 13 residues. V was clipped by 3 bases and J by 4 bases, with 10 bases between them. Germline V CDR1 and CDR2: SGHDT, YYEEEE. The CDR3 DNA follows: TGTGCCAGCAGCTCCGGGAGGAGCACTGAAGCTTTCTTT. It is translated as CASSSGRSTEAFF. The variable domain in full, completed from reference TRBV5-6 and TRBJ1-1, reads DAGVTQSPTHLIKTRGQQVTLRCSPKSGHDTVSWYQQALGQGPQFIFQYYEEEERQRGNFPDRFSGHQFPNYSSELNVNALLLGDSALYLCASSSGRSTEAFFGQGTRLTVV.

This rearrangement joins TRBV5-1 to TRBJ2-7; D tentatively reads TRBD1 or TRBD2 (6 bases each). V lost 7 bases, J lost 6 bases, and 20 bases lay in between. This CDR3 has 14 amino acids. Germline V gene sequence: CDR1 SGHRS, CDR2 YFSETQ. The CDR3 here is CASAFEGGQSEQYF. CDR3 DNA sequence: TGCGCCAGCGCATTCGAGGGGGGTCAGAGCGAGCAGTACTTC.

The table lists this clonotype with a few counts. A read error may account for a junction end that differs from germline. V gene TRBV6-5 combines with J gene TRBJ2-2; the match to TRBD2 covers 8 bases. The germline CDR1 and CDR2 sequences are MNHEY and SVGAGI. The CDR3 runs to 15 residues. CDR3 loop: CASSYSTGGTGELFF. Written as DNA, the CDR3 is TGTGCCAGCAGTTACTCGACGGGAGGGACCGGAGAGCTGTTTTTT.

CDR3 coding DNA: TGTGCCACCAGCAGAGATCACGCGGCTAGCACAGATACGCAGTATTTT. Protein sequence: CATSRDHAASTDTQYF. The rearrangement links TRBV15 to TRBJ2-3, with D hard to call. The CDR3 sequence is 16 residues long. CDR1 is LNHNV and CDR2 is YYDKDF in the germline V gene (reference sequence). Trimming left V 0 bases short and J 0 bases short, with 10 bases between. The entire variable domain, with the rest obtained from reference TRBV15 and TRBJ2-3, is as follows: DAMVIQNPRYQVTQFGKPVTLSCSQTLNHNVMYWYQQKSSQAPKLLFHYYDKDFNNEADTPDNFQSRRPNTSFCFLDIRSPGLGDTAMYLCATSRDHAASTDTQYFGPGTRLTVL.

In this sample, this clonotype turned up many times. The V call is TRBV29-1, the J call TRBJ2-5, with D perhaps matching TRBD1 or TRBD2 (6 bases each). Looked up from germline, CDR1 is SQVTM and CDR2 is ANQGSEA. CDR3 size: 12 residues. The V gene lost 8 bases and the J gene lost 5 bases, with 15 bases spanning the gap. CDR3 protein: CSSPGGGETQYF. The CDR3 DNA reads as TGCAGCTCCCCAGGAGGGGGGGAGACCCAGTACTTC.

The chain has TRBV18 and TRBJ2-7, with 7 bases aligning to TRBD2. The CDR3 is made up of 15 amino acids. J lost 0 bases, V lost 5 bases, and 7 bases had no gene match. Germline CDR1 is KGHSH and CDR2 is LQKENI. CDR3 sequence reads: CASSAIPGGSYEQYF. The CDR3 nucleotides are TGTGCCAGCTCAGCGATACCGGGGGGCTCCTACGAGCAGTACTTC.

CDR3 nucleotide sequence: TGTGCCAGCAGTCCTGCCGCAACGGGGGATGGCTACACCTTC. The encoded protein is CASSPAATGDGYTF. This chain joins TRBV27 and TRBJ1-2; TRBD1 might be the D (5 bases). The ends were cut back, 5 bases at V and 6 bases at J, with 16 bases in the middle. Germline V CDR1 and CDR2: MNHEY, SMNVEV (reference sequence). This CDR3 is 14 amino acids long.

This chain uses TRBV12-3 or TRBV12-4 with TRBJ2-7; TRBD1 matches 9 bases. V trimming: 5 bases; J trimming: 3 bases; junction bases outside the gene matches: 5. The CDR3 is 14 amino acids. For the CDR3, the DNA is TGTGCCAGCAGTACAGGGGGCGGAAACTACGAGCAGTACTTC. It translates to CASSTGGGNYEQYF.

J is TRBJ2-7 and V is TRBV29-1, with D unclear. V dropped 4 bases and J dropped 2 bases, with 12 bases sitting between them. The CDR3 has 13 amino acids. CDR1 is SQVTM and CDR2 is ANQGSEA in the germline V gene. The CDR3 nucleotides read TGCAGCGTTGTAGGGCAGCCAACCTACGAGCAGTACTTC. Its translation: CSVVGQPTYEQYF.

This clonotype was counted at least ten times. CDR3: CASSSDRGSPLHF. The CDR3 DNA follows: TGTGCCAGCAGCTCGGACAGGGGTTCACCCCTCCACTTT. The chain carries TRBV6-5 and TRBJ1-6; the match to TRBD1 covers 9 bases. The CDR3 consists of 13 residues. V trimming: 6 bases; J trimming: 9 bases; junction bases outside the gene matches: 3. CDR1 and CDR2 (germline): MNHEY, SVGAGI.

The table lists this clonotype with many counts. V gene TRBV7-8 combines with J gene TRBJ2-3, with D perhaps TRBD1 (5 bases). Germline values: CDR1 SGHVS, CDR2 FQNEAQ. The CDR3 totals 16 residues. Trimming shortened V by 3 bases and J by 2 bases, and 15 bases separated the two germline ends. The CDR3 DNA follows: TGTGCCAGCAGCTTCCCGTGGGGCTCTAACACAGATACGCAGTATTTT. As protein: CASSFPWGSNTDTQYF.

At least ten counts were recorded for this clonotype. The chain carries TRBV7-2 and TRBJ2-7, with a possible D match to TRBD2 (5 bases). The CDR3 covers 14 residues. Deletions cut 4 bases from V and 0 bases from J, with 10 bases between. In germline, CDR1 is SGHTA, CDR2 FQGNSA. The CDR3 nucleotides read TGTGCCAGCAGCTATGAGGGCAGCTCCTACGAGCAGTACTTC. This gives the protein CASSYEGSSYEQYF.